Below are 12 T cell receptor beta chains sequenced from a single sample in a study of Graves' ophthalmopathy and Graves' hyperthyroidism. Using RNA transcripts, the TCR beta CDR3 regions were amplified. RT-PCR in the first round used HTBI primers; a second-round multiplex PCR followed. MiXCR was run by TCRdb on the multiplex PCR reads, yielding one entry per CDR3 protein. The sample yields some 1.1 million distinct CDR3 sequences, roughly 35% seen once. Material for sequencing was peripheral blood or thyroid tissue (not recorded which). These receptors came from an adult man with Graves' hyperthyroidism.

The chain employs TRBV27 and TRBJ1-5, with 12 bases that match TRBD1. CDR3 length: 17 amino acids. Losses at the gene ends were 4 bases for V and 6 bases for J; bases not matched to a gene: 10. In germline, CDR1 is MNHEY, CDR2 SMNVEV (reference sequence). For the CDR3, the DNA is TGTGCCAGCAGTTCGTGGGGGACAGGGGGCAGGGGTCAGCCCCAGCATTTT. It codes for CASSSWGTGGRGQPQHF.

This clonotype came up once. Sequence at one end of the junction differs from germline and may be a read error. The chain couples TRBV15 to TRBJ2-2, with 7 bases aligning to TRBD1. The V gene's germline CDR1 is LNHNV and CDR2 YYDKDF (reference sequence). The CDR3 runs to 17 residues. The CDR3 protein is CAASSLTGTDLTGELFF. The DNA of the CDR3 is TGTGCCGCCAGCAGCTTGACGGGGACAGACCTTACCGGGGAGCTGTTTTTT.

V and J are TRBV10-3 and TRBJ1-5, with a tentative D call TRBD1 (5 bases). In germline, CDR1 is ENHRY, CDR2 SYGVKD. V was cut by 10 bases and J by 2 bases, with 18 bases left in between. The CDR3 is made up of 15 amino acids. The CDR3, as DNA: TGTGCCACAAAACTTGCAGGGACCGGCAATCAGCCCCAGCATTTT. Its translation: CATKLAGTGNQPQHF.

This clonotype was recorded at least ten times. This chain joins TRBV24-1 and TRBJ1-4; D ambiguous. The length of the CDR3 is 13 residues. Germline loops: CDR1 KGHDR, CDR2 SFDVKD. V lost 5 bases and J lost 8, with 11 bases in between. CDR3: CATSAVGKEKLFF. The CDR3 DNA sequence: TGTGCCACCAGTGCGGTCGGTAAAGAAAAACTGTTTTTT.

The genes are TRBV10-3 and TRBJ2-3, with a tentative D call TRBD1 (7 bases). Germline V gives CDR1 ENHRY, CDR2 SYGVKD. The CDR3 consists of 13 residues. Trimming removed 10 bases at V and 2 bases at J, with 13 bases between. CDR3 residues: CARRDSSTDTQYF. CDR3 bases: TGTGCCAGGAGGGACAGCTCCACAGATACGCAGTATTTT.

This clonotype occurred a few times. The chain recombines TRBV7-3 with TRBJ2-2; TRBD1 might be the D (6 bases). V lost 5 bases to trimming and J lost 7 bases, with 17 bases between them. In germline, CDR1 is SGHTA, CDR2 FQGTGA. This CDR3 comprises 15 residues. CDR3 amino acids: CASSPQLGAGGELFF. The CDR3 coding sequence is TGTGCCAGCAGCCCGCAGCTGGGGGCTGGCGGGGAGCTGTTTTTT.

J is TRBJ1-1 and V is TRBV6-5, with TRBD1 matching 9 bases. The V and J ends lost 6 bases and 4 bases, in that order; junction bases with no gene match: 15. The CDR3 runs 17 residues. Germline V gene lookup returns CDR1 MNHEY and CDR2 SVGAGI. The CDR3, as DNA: TGTGCCAGCAGCCTCGGGCCCGGGACAGGGTATCCCACTGAAGCTTTCTTT. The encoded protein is CASSLGPGTGYPTEAFF.

This CDR3 is CASSQPGPTDGYTF. Here the CDR3 DNA reads TGTGCCAGCAGCCAACCGGGGCCGACTGATGGCTACACCTTC. The J gene is TRBJ1-2, the V gene TRBV7-2, with D possibly TRBD1 on 5 matching bases. This CDR3 spans 14 amino acids. V lost 5 bases and J 6 bases, leaving 16 bases between the germline ends. Germline V gene sequence: CDR1 SGHTA, CDR2 FQGNSA.

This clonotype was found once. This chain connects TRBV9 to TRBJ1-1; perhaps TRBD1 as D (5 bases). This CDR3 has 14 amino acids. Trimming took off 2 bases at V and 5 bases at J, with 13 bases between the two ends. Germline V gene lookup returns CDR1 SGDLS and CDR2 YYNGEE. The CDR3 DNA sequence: TGTGCCAGCAGCGTCGCTAGCAGGGAGACTGAAGCTTTCTTT. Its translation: CASSVASRETEAFF.

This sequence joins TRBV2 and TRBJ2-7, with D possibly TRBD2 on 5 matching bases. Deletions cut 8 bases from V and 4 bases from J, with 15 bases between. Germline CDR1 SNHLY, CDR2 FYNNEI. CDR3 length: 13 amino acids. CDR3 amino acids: CASRIEGTYEQYF. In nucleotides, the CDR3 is TGTGCCAGCCGGATAGAGGGAACGTACGAGCAGTACTTC. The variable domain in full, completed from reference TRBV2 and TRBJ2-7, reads EPEVTQTPSHQVTQMGQEVILRCVPISNHLYFYWYRQILGQKVEFLVSFYNNEISEKSEIFDDQFSVERPDGSNFTLKIRSTKLEDSAMYFCASRIEGTYEQYFGPGTRLTVT.

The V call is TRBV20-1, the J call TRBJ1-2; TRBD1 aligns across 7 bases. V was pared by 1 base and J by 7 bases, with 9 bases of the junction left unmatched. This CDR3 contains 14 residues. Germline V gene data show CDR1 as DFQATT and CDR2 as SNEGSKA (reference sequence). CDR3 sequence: CSARAGTASIGYTF. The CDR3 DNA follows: TGCAGTGCTAGAGCCGGGACAGCCTCTATTGGCTACACCTTC.

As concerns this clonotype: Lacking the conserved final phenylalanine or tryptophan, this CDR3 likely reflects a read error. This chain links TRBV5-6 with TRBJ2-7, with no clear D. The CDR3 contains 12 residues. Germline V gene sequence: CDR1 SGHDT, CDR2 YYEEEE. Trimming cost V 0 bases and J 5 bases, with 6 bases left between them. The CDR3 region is CASSLGSDEQYL. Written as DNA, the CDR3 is TGTGCCAGCAGCTTGGGAAGCGACGAGCAGTACCTC.